The rows below give T cell receptor beta chains drawn from one sample of a study of human T cells and chemical hapten exposure. TCRdb ran MiXCR on the RACE reads and lists one entry per CDR3 protein. The table shows some 330,000 distinct CDR3 sequences, with 4.5% to 5.5% occurring only once. Sequencing used whole blood, obtained in connection with sensitization to the hapten diphenylcyclopropenone (DPC). These receptor sequences come from a woman younger than 30 with alopecia areata. Some clones in this sample may be carry-over from other donors' samples. The CDR3 runs from the conserved cysteine through the conserved F or W. D genes are given only for firm matches. Clone size is stated in some rows and not others, as once, few, many or a class when expanded.

D gene	V gene	J gene	clone size	CDR3 protein	CDR3 DNA
.	TRBV9	TRBJ1-1	many	CASSVSSGSLNTEAFF	TGTGCCAGCAGCGTAAGTTCGGGCAGCCTGAACACTGAAGCTTTCTTT
TRBD2	TRBV7-2	TRBJ2-5	few	CASSRRGAQETQYF	TGTGCCAGCAGCCGGCGGGGGGCACAAGAGACCCAGTACTTC
.	TRBV28	TRBJ1-2	many	CASSLLRGGSYGYTF	TGTGCCAGCAGTTTACTAAGAGGCGGCAGCTATGGCTACACCTTC
TRBD2	TRBV6-5	TRBJ2-3	few	CASSSTSGRTDTQYF	TGTGCCAGCAGTTCGACTAGCGGACGCACAGATACGCAGTATTTT
TRBD2	TRBV2	TRBJ2-3	.	CASSRPGLAGGATDTQYF	TGTGCCAGCAGTCGGCCGGGACTAGCGGGGGGGGCCACAGATACGCAGTATTTT
TRBD1	TRBV6-1	TRBJ1-1	many	CASSGQGAGEAFF	TGTGCCAGCAGCGGACAGGGGGCCGGAGAAGCTTTCTTT
.	TRBV9	TRBJ1-1	few	CASSVGADMNTEAFF	TGTGCCAGCAGCGTAGGGGCAGATATGAACACTGAAGCTTTCTTT
.	TRBV12-3/TRBV12-4	TRBJ1-3	.	CASSISLRDGNTIYF	TGTGCCAGCAGTATCTCTTTGAGGGATGGAAACACCATATATTTT
.	TRBV10-3	TRBJ1-1	many	CAISEMRGDTEAFF	TGTGCCATCAGTGAAATGAGGGGAGACACTGAAGCTTTCTTT
TRBD1	TRBV18	TRBJ1-5	.	CASSRDREDQPQHF	TGTGCCAGCTCACGGGACAGGGAGGATCAGCCCCAGCATTTT
.	TRBV7-8	TRBJ1-1	few	CASSRGGTGTEAFF	TGTGCCAGCAGCCGAGGGGGGACGGGGACTGAAGCTTTCTTT
.	TRBV2	TRBJ1-3	many	CASIQGTGNTIYF	TGTGCCAGCATACAGGGTACTGGAAACACCATATATTTT
.	TRBV6-6	TRBJ1-2	many	CASSYSRGGFKRNYGYTF	TGTGCCAGCAGTTACTCGAGGGGAGGGTTTAAGAGAAACTATGGCTACACCTTC
.	TRBV9	TRBJ2-1	.	CASSVGADSLNEQFF	TGTGCCAGCAGCGTAGGGGCGGACTCCCTCAATGAGCAGTTCTTC
.	TRBV20-1	TRBJ2-7	.	CSARDDGLRSYEQYF	TGCAGTGCTAGGGATGACGGGTTACGTTCCTACGAGCAGTACTTC
.	TRBV3-1	TRBJ2-1	.	CASSQEGFLVRNEQFF	TGTGCCAGCAGCCAAGAGGGGTTTCTAGTAAGGAATGAGCAGTTCTTC
.	TRBV7-2	TRBJ2-3	.	CASSSTQSTDTQYF	TGTGCCAGCAGCTCCACTCAGAGCACAGATACGCAGTATTTT
TRBD2	TRBV4-1	TRBJ2-7	few	CASSQEAGQLAGYYEQYF	TGCGCCAGCAGCCAAGAAGCAGGTCAACTAGCGGGGTATTACGAGCAGTACTTC
.	TRBV6-1	TRBJ2-3	few	CASSDHLEGGQNTQYF	TGTGCCAGCAGTGATCATTTGGAGGGGGGCCAGAATACGCAGTATTTT
.	TRBV7-9	TRBJ1-1	.	CASSLRYGGQLNTEAFF	TGTGCCAGCAGCCTCAGATATGGCGGACAGCTCAACACTGAAGCTTTCTTT
.	TRBV29-1	TRBJ2-3	many	CSVPMDTQYF	TGCAGCGTCCCCATGGATACGCAGTATTTT
.	TRBV24-1	TRBJ2-3	few	CATSEDSRETDTQYF	TGTGCCACCAGTGAGGACTCGAGGGAGACAGATACGCAGTATTTT
.	TRBV6-5	TRBJ2-7	many	CASYSSPGEQYF	TGTGCCAGCTACTCCAGCCCCGGCGAGCAGTACTTC
TRBD1	TRBV9	TRBJ2-5	.	CASSALGQVSETQYF	TGTGCCAGCAGCGCCTTGGGACAGGTTTCAGAGACCCAGTACTTC
.	TRBV7-3	TRBJ2-2	many	CASSPTGRGTGELFF	TGTGCCAGCAGCCCGACAGGGAGGGGCACCGGGGAGCTGTTTTTT
TRBD1	TRBV18	TRBJ1-3	.	CASSPGQGHGNTIYF	TGTGCCAGCTCGCCGGGACAGGGACATGGAAACACCATATATTTT
.	TRBV6-5	TRBJ1-2	many	CASRPGGANYGYTF	TGTGCCAGCAGACCCGGCGGCGCTAACTATGGCTACACCTTC
.	TRBV3-1	TRBJ1-2	few	CASSQATGLGYTF	TGTGCCAGCAGCCAAGCAACAGGGCTCGGCTACACCTTC
.	TRBV20-1	TRBJ2-3	.	CSAREIDTQYF	TGCAGTGCTAGAGAAATAGATACGCAGTATTTT
TRBD2	TRBV4-3	TRBJ2-1	.	CASSQMRAGGSYNEQFF	TGCGCCAGCAGCCAAATGCGGGCGGGGGGGAGCTACAATGAGCAGTTCTTC
TRBD2	TRBV6-1	TRBJ2-3	.	CASSEGGTSGTSTDTQYF	TGTGCCAGCAGTGAAGGCGGGACTAGCGGGACTAGCACAGATACGCAGTATTTT
.	TRBV7-2	TRBJ2-7	many	CASSFDRGWCEQYF	TGTGCCAGCAGCTTTGACCGGGGTTGGTGCGAGCAGTACTTC
.	TRBV5-1	TRBJ1-3	.	CASSPILGTASGNTIYF	TGCGCCAGCAGCCCCATTCTAGGGACTGCGTCTGGAAACACCATATATTTT
TRBD1	TRBV6-1	TRBJ2-5	many	CASKAPAGGEETQYF	TGTGCCAGCAAGGCCCCTGCAGGGGGCGAGGAGACCCAGTACTTC
.	TRBV20-1	TRBJ2-2	few	CSARREEANTGELFF	TGCAGTGCTAGGAGGGAGGAGGCAAACACCGGGGAGCTGTTTTTT
TRBD1	TRBV5-8	TRBJ2-7	many	CASSLVKGAGEQYF	TGTGCCAGCAGCTTGGTCAAGGGGGCGGGCGAGCAGTACTTC
.	TRBV7-9	TRBJ1-2	many	CASSQAFYGYTF	TGTGCCAGCAGCCAAGCCTTCTATGGCTACACCTTC
.	TRBV5-4	TRBJ1-2	.	CASSLDENYGYTF	TGTGCCAGCAGCTTGGACGAGAACTATGGCTACACCTTC
.	TRBV2	TRBJ1-1	few	CASSAGGDGNTEAFF	TGTGCCAGCAGTGCTGGCGGTGACGGGAACACTGAAGCTTTCTTT
TRBD2	TRBV20-1	TRBJ2-3	few	CSARPLAGGNTDTQYF	TGCAGTGCTAGACCCCTAGCGGGGGGCAACACAGATACGCAGTATTTT